This TCR beta chain was profiled in a study of memory B cells and T cells in multiple sclerosis (dated by TCRdb to 2016 to 2019). General notes on the study: In multiple sclerosis patients, the study set the TCR beta repertoires of autoproliferating peripheral T cells against those of T cells infiltrating brain lesions. TCR sequencing involved a couple of multiple sclerosis patients from whom brain lesions at autopsy or brain-infiltrating cells from biopsy were available.

Using the immunoSEQ Platform, TCRbeta CDR3 regions were amplified from extracted genomic DNA. The immunoSEQ assay combined multiplex PCR with high-throughput sequencing and a vendor bioinformatics pipeline. The authors' analysis ran thus. Non-productive sequences and CDR3s shorter than 4 amino acids were removed, and clonotype frequencies were recalculated per sample. In immunoSEQ Analyzer 2.0, a clonotype counted as shared when the CDR3 amino acid, V gene and J gene sequences were identical. Repertoire overlap was normalized by dividing shared clonotype counts by the product of both clone-set sizes, scaled by 1000 into arbitrary units. TCRdb took over this immuneACCESS table, retaining in-frame rearrangements with V and J assigned. Such tables are incomplete; in checked studies, under half of the missing clones stem from an unresolved V gene, and the remainder is unexplained. That table furnishes V, J and clone size, whereas the DNA furnished D and trimming. For this sample the table gives 40,000 to 50,000 clones, of which around 80% were detected only once. Of the sample, roughly 1% falls within the top ten clones.

This clone was seen once. Its antigen is not yet known. Nothing much larger sits one base from this clone, and base qualities are not available. The full study reports these points: Clone-set sizes varied between compartments, which affected the numbers of shared clonotypes and made normalization necessary.

After CFSE-labeled PBMCs were cultured without a stimulus, the autoproliferating (CFSEdim) and non-proliferating (CFSEhi) T cell fractions were sequenced separately. A total of some 5x10^7 CFSE-labeled PBMCs were cultured for less than 8 days without stimulus, and replicate wells were then pooled. PBMCs were labeled with 0.5 uM CFSE and cultured in serum-free AIM-V medium without exogenous stimuli. PBMCs were isolated by Ficoll density gradient centrifugation and were cryopreserved before use. Using a FACSAria III, live 7-AAD-negative cells were sorted, then washed with PBS and stored frozen at -80 degrees C as dry pellets. This TCR derives from a human donor with multiple sclerosis. The sample consisted of PBMCs from blood kept in culture.

The DNA sequence reads TGTGCCAGCAGCGAGGGACACACCTACGAGCAGTACTTC. Its protein reads: CASSEGHTYEQYF. This chain is built from TRBV9 and TRBJ2-7; the D gene is possibly TRBD1, with 6 bases matching. As encoded in the germline V gene, CDR1 is SGDLS while CDR2 is YYNGEE. CDR3 length: 13 amino acids, cysteine to phenylalanine. The only DNA kept is the CDR3, 39 bases in frame from the first base. Cut back by 3 bases and 2 bases, the V and J ends lie 9 bases apart.